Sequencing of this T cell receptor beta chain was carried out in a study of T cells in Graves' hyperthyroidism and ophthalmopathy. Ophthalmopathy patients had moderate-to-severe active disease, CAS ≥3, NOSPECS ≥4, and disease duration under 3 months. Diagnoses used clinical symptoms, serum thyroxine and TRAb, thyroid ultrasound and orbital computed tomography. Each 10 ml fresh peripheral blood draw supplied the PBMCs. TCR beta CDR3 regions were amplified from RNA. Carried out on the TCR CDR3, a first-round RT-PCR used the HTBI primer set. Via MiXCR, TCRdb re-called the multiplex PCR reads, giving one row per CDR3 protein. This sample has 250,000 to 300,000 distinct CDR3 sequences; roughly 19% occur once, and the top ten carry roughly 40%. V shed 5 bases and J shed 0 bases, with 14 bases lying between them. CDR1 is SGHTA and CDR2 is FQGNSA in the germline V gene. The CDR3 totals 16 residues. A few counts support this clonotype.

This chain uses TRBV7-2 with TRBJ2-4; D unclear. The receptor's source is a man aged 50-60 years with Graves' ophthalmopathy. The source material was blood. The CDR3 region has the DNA TGTGCCAGCAGCCCCAAGGGCTACCTAGCCAAAAACATTCAGTACTTC. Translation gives CASSPKGYLAKNIQYF.